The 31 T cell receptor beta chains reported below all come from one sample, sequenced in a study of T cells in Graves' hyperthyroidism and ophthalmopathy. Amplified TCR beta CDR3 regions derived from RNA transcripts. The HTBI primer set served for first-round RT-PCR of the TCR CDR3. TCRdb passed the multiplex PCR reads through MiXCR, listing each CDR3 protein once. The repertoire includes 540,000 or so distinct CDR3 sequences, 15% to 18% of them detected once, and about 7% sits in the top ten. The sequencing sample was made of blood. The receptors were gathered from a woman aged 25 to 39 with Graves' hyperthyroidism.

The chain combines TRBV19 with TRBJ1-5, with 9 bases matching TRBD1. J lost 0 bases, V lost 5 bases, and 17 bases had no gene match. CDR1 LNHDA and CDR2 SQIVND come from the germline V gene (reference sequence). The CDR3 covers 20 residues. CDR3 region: CASSPRFTRTGVYSNQPQHF. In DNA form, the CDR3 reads TGTGCCAGTAGTCCCAGATTCACCAGGACAGGGGTTTATAGCAATCAGCCCCAGCATTTT.

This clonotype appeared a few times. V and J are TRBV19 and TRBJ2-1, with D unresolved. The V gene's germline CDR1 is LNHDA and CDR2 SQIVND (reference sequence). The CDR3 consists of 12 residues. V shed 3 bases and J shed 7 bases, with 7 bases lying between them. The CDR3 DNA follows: TGTGCCAGTAGTATGATGGGAAATGAGCAGTTCTTC. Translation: CASSMMGNEQFF.

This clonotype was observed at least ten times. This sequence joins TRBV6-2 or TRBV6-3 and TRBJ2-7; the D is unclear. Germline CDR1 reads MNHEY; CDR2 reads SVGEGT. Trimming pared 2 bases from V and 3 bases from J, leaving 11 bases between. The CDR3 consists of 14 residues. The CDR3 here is CASSYEADHYEQYF. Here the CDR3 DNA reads TGTGCCAGCAGTTACGAGGCGGACCACTACGAGCAGTACTTC.

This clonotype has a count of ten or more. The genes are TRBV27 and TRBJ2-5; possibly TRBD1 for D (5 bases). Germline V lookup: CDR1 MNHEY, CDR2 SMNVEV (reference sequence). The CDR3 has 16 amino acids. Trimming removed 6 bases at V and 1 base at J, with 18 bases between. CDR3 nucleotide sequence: TGTGCCAGCAGCAGACAGCCCGATCCGATCCAAGAGACCCAGTACTTC. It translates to CASSRQPDPIQETQYF.

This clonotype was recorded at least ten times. The CDR3 reads CASSPVTVPTISETQYF. The CDR3 bases are TGTGCCAGCAGCCCCGTAACCGTCCCCACAATTTCGGAGACCCAGTACTTC. The J gene is TRBJ2-5, the V gene TRBV12-3 or TRBV12-4, with D uncertain. CDR3 length equals 17 residues. V lost 6 bases and J 5 bases, leaving 25 bases between the germline ends.

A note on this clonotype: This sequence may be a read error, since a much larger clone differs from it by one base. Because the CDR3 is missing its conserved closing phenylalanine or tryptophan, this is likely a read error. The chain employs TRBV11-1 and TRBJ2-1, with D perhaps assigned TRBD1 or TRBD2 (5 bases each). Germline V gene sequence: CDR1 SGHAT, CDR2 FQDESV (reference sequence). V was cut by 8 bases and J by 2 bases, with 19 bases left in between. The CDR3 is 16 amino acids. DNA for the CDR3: TGTGCCAGCTCACCACGGAGTGGGGGAACCTACAATGAGCAGTTCTTA. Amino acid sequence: CASSPRSGGTYNEQFL.

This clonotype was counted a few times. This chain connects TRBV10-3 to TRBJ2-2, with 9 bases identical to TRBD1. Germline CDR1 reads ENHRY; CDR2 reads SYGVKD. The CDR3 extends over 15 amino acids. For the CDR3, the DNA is TGTGTCACTGGACCGGGACAGGGTAACACCGGGGAGCTGTTTTTT. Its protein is CVTGPGQGNTGELFF.

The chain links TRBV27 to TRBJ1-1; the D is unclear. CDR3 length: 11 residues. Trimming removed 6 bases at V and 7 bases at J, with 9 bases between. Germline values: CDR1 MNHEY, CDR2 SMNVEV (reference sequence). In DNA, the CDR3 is TGTGCCAGCAGCCTGGGAAATGAAGCTTTCTTT. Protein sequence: CASSLGNEAFF.

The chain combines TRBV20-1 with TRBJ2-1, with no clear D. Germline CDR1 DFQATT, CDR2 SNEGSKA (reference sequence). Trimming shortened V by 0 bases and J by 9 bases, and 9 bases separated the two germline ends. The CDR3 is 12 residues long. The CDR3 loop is CSAREQSSEQFF. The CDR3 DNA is TGCAGTGCTAGAGAGCAGAGTAGTGAGCAGTTCTTC.

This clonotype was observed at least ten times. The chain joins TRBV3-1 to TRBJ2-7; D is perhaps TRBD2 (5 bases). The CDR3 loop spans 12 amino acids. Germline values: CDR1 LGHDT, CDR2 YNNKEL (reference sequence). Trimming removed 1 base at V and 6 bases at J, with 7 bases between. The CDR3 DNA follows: TGTGCCAGCAGCCAAGGGGAGTTCGAGCAGTACTTC. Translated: CASSQGEFEQYF.

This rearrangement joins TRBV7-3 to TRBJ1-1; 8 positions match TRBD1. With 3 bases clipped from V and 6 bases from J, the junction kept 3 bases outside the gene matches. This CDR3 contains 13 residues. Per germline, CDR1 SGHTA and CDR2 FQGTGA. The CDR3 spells CASSFDRGSEAFF. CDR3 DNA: TGTGCCAGCAGCTTTGACAGGGGTTCTGAAGCTTTCTTT.

The CDR3 protein is CATSRDLTGLTDTQYF. The CDR3 DNA reads as TGTGCCACCAGCAGAGATCTGACAGGCCTCACAGATACGCAGTATTTT. The V call is TRBV15, the J call TRBJ2-3, with D possibly matching TRBD1 (6 bases). Trimming left V 0 bases short and J 2 bases short, with 12 bases between. Germline CDR1 LNHNV, CDR2 YYDKDF (reference sequence). The CDR3 loop spans 16 amino acids.

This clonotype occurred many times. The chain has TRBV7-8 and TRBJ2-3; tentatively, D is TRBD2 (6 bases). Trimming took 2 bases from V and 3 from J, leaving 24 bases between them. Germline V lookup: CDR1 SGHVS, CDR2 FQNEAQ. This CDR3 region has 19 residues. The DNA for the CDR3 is TGTGCCAGCAGCTTATCTACCCGCCTCGTGGGCGGGAAGACAGATACGCAGTATTTT. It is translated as CASSLSTRLVGGKTDTQYF.

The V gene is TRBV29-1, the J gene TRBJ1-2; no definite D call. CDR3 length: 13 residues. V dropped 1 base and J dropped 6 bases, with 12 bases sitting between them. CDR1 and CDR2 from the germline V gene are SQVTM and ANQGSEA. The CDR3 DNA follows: TGCAGCGTTGAAGCGCCCGCTGGCCATGGCTACACCTTC. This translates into CSVEAPAGHGYTF. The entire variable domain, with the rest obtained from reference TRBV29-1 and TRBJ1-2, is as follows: SAVISQKPSRDICQRGTSLTIQCQVDSQVTMMFWYRQQPGQSLTLIATANQGSEATYESGFVIDKFPISRPNLTFSTLTVSNMSPEDSSIYLCSVEAPAGHGYTFGSGTRLTVV.

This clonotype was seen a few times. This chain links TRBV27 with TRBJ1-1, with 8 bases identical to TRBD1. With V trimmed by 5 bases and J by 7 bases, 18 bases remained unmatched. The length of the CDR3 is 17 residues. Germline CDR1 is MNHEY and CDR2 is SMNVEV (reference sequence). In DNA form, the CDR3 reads TGTGCCAGCAGTGGAGCGAGTATCAGGGGGCCGAGGAATGAAGCTTTCTTT. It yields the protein CASSGASIRGPRNEAFF.

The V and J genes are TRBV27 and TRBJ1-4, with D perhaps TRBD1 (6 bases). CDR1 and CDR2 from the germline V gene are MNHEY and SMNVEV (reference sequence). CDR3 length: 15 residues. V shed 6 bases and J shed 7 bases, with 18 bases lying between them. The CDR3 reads CASSETRGPSEKLFF. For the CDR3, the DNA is TGTGCCAGCAGCGAAACCAGGGGACCGAGTGAAAAACTGTTTTTT.

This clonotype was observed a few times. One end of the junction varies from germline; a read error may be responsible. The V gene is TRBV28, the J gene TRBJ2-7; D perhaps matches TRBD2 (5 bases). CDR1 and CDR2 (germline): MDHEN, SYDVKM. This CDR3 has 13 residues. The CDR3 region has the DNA TGTGTCAGCAGTTTTCCCGGGGCCTACGAGCAGTACTTC. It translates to CVSSFPGAYEQYF.

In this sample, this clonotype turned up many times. CDR3 coding DNA: TGCAGTGTTTGGGGAGCGAACACCGGGGAGCTGTTTTTT. Translating it yields CSVWGANTGELFF. This chain uses TRBV20-1 with TRBJ2-2; D is perhaps TRBD2 (5 bases). Germline values: CDR1 DFQATT, CDR2 SNEGSKA (reference sequence). Trimming removed 7 bases at V and 0 bases at J, with 9 bases between. The CDR3 runs 13 residues.

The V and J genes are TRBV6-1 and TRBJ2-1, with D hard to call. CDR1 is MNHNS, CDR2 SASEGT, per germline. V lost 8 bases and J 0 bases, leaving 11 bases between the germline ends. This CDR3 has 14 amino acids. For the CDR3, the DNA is TGTGCCAGCCAGTCCCGCATCTCCTACAATGAGCAGTTCTTC. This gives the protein CASQSRISYNEQFF.

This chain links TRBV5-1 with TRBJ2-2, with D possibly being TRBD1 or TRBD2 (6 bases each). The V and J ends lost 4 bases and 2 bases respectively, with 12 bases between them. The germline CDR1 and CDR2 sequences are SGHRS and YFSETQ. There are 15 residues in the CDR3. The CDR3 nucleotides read TGCGCCAGCAGCAACGCGGGACAAAACACCGGGGAGCTGTTTTTT. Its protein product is CASSNAGQNTGELFF.

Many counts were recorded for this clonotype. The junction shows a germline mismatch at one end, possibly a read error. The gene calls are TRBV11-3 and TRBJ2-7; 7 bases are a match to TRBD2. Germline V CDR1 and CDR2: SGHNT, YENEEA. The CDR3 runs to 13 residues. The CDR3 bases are TGTGCCAGCAGCCTAGAGGCGGGGGACGAGCAGTACTTC. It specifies CASSLEAGDEQYF.

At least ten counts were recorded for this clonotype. The DNA of the CDR3 is TGTGCCAGCAGCTTGGCCCTTGGGGCGTACGAGCAGTACTTC. This encodes CASSLALGAYEQYF. The chain is built from TRBV5-5 and TRBJ2-7, with a tentative D call TRBD1 (5 bases). This CDR3 spans 14 amino acids. V was trimmed by 0 bases and J by 4 bases, leaving 11 bases between them. Germline CDR1 is SGHKS and CDR2 is YYEKEE (reference sequence). The full variable domain, rest sourced from reference TRBV5-5 and TRBJ2-7, is DAGVTQSPTHLIKTRGQQVTLRCSPISGHKSVSWYQQVLGQGPQFIFQYYEKEERGRGNFPDRFSARQFPNYSSELNVNALLLGDSALYLCASSLALGAYEQYFGPGTRLTVT.

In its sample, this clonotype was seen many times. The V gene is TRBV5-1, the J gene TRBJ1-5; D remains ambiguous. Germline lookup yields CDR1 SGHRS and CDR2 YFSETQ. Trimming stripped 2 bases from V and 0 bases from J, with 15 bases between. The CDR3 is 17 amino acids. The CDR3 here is CASSFQPVRSSNQPQHF. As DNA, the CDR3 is TGCGCCAGCAGCTTCCAACCGGTGCGCTCTAGCAATCAGCCCCAGCATTTT.

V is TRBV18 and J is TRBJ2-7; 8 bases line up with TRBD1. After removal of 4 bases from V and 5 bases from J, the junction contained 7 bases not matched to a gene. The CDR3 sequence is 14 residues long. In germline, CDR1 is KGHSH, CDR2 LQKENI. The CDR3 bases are TGTGCCAGCTCACTCCGACAGGGGCGGGACGAGCAGTACTTC. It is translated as CASSLRQGRDEQYF.

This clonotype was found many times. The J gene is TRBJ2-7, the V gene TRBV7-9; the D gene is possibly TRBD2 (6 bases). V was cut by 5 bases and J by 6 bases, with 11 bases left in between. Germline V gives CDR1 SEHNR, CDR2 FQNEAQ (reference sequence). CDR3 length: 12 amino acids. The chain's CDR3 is CASSLTSFEQYF. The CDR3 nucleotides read TGTGCCAGCAGCCTTACTAGCTTCGAGCAGTACTTC.

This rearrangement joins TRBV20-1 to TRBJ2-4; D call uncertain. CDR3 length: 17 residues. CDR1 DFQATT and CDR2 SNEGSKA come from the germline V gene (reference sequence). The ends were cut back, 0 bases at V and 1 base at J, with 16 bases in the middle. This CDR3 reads CSARDLRSGPAKNIQYF. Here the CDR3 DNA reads TGCAGTGCTAGAGATCTCAGGAGTGGACCCGCCAAAAACATTCAGTACTTC.

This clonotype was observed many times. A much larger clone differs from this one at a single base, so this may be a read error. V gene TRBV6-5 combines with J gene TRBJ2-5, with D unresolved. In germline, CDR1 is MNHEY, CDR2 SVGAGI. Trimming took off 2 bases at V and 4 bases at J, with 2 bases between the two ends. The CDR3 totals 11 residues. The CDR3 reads CASSYAETQYF. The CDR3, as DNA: TGTGCCAGCAGTTACGCAGAGACCCAGTACTTC.

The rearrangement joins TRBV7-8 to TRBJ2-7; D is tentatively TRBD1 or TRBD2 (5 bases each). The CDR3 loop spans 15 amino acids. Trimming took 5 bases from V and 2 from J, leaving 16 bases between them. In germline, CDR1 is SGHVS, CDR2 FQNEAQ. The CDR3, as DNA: TGTGCCAGCAGCCCGGTGGGGACGATAGCCTACGAGCAGTACTTC. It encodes CASSPVGTIAYEQYF.

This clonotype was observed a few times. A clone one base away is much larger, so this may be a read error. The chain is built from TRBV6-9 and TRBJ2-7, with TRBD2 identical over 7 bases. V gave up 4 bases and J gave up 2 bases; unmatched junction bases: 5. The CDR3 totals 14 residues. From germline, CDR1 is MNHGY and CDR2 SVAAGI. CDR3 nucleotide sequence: TGTGCCAGCAGTTGCGGGGGAAGAGCCTACGAGCAGTACTTC. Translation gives CASSCGGRAYEQYF.

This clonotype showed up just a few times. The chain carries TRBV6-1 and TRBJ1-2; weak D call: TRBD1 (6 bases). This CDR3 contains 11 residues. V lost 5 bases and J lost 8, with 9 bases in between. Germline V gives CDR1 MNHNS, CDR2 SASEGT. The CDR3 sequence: CASSTGSGYTF. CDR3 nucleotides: TGTGCCAGCAGTACAGGGAGCGGCTACACCTTC.

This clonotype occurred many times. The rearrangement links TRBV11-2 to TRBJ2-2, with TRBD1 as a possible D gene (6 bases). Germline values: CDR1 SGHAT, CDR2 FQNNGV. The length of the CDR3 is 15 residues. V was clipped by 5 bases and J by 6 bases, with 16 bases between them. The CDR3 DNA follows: TGTGCCAGCAGCACAAAAACAGGGTTAGCCGGGGAGCTGTTTTTT. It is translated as CASSTKTGLAGELFF.